This paragraph covers one TCR beta chain sequence. Its target is not known. Libraries were prepared by immunoSEQ multiplex PCR; TCRdb keeps only in-frame clonotypes and omits some of them. The sample lists about 43,000 clones; around 80% were seen once. Time point: pretreatment peripheral blood. Pretreatment and on-treatment samples were taken, numbering 1 to 8 per patient. The sample comes from a study of PD-L1 blockade in urothelial cancer. Points from the study as a whole: Durable-benefit patients showed greater tumor-associated blood clone expansion at 3 weeks. Pretreatment peripheral blood TCR clonality that fell below the median predicted better survival among the patients studied.

Germline V gene sequence: CDR1 SNHLY, CDR2 FYNNEI. V lost 5 bases to trimming and J lost 0 bases, with 8 bases between them. The length of the CDR3 is 15 residues. The sample here was PBMCs, taken around atezolizumab (anti-PD-L1) treatment. The TCR was taken from a man between 60 and 75 years old with urothelial cancer. This sequence joins TRBV2 and TRBJ2-6; D gene uncertain. The CDR3 region is CASSHWSSGANVLTF. The CDR3 bases are TGTGCCAGCAGTCATTGGAGCTCTGGGGCCAACGTCCTGACTTTC.